This is a list of T cell receptor beta chains from one sample in a study of T-cell reconstitution after alpha-beta-depleted transplantation in children. TCRdb recomputed calls from the PCR reads with MiXCR, one row per CDR3 protein. The data show about 480,000 distinct CDR3 sequences, 12% seen once. Here the sequenced sample was PBMCs from the stem cell graft donor, taken from the stem cell graft. These receptors came from a human donor who donated a stem cell graft to a child with combined immunodeficiency. Both conserved end residues are part of each CDR3. A D gene is named only where the DNA matches it firmly. Size values are once, few and many counts, or a class for expanded clones, and some rows have none.

v_gene	abundance	j_gene	d_gene	CDR3aa	CDR3nt
TRBV7-7	.	TRBJ2-2	.	CASSLRVALGGTGELFF	TGTGCTAGCAGCTTAAGGGTGGCTCTCGGAGGGACCGGGGAGCTGTTTTTT
TRBV4-3	few	TRBJ1-4	TRBD1	CASSQDTLFGTGENEKLFF	TGCGCCAGCAGCCAAGATACCCTCTTTGGGACAGGGGAAAACGAAAAACTGTTTTTT
TRBV12-3/TRBV12-4	many	TRBJ2-1	.	CASSLGGGNNEQFF	TGTGCCAGCAGCTTAGGTGGCGGGAACAATGAGCAGTTCTTC
TRBV4-3	few	TRBJ2-1	TRBD2	CASSHQREGGNEQFF	TGCGCCAGCAGCCACCAGCGGGAGGGCGGGAATGAGCAGTTCTTC
TRBV27	many	TRBJ2-5	.	CASSPIKRGETQYF	TGTGCCAGCAGTCCAATAAAGAGGGGAGAGACCCAGTACTTC
TRBV20-1	.	TRBJ2-7	.	CSAHSQGYEQYF	TGCAGTGCCCACTCACAGGGCTACGAGCAGTACTTC
TRBV20-1	.	TRBJ2-7	.	CSAIRAWGSSYEQYF	TGCAGTGCTATACGAGCTTGGGGGAGCTCCTACGAGCAGTACTTC
TRBV7-2	.	TRBJ2-2	.	CASSFNSGAGELFF	TGTGCCAGCAGCTTCAATTCCGGGGCCGGGGAGCTGTTTTTT
TRBV29-1	.	TRBJ2-2	.	CSVVSTRAGELFF	TGCAGCGTTGTTTCCACCAGGGCCGGGGAGCTGTTTTTT
TRBV6-2/TRBV6-3	few	TRBJ2-1	TRBD2	CASSFERGSSYNEQFF	TGTGCCAGCAGCTTCGAGCGGGGGAGCTCCTACAATGAGCAGTTCTTC
TRBV6-4	.	TRBJ1-5	.	CASSDSHQPQHF	TGTGCCAGCAGTGACAGTCATCAGCCCCAGCATTTT
TRBV20-1	.	TRBJ2-3	.	CSALADTQYF	TGCAGTGCTCTAGCGGATACGCAGTATTTT
TRBV7-2	.	TRBJ2-7	TRBD2	CASSLIAGEQYF	TGTGCCAGCAGCTTAATAGCGGGGGAGCAGTACTTC
TRBV6-5	.	TRBJ2-7	.	CASSYSAVAEAYEQYF	TGTGCCAGCAGTTACTCGGCGGTCGCAGAAGCCTACGAGCAGTACTTC
TRBV5-4	.	TRBJ2-2	.	CASSLGTVSNTGELFF	TGTGCCAGCAGCTTGGGGACCGTCTCGAACACCGGGGAGCTGTTTTTT
TRBV29-1	many	TRBJ2-1	.	CSVEGRNPSYNEQFF	TGCAGCGTTGAGGGTCGGAACCCCTCCTACAATGAGCAGTTCTTC
TRBV12-3/TRBV12-4	many	TRBJ2-3	.	CASSFWEVGADTQYF	TGTGCCAGCAGTTTTTGGGAGGTCGGCGCAGATACGCAGTATTTT
TRBV6-1	.	TRBJ1-2	.	CASSGTTQGHTF	TGTGCCAGCAGTGGGACCACACAGGGACACACCTTC
TRBV12-3/TRBV12-4	many	TRBJ2-7	.	CASSFDYEQYF	TGTGCCAGCAGTTTTGACTACGAGCAGTACTTC
TRBV19	.	TRBJ2-1	.	CASSSPGRPTGEQFF	TGTGCCAGTAGTAGCCCGGGACGGCCTACGGGTGAGCAGTTCTTC
TRBV12-3/TRBV12-4	.	TRBJ1-5	.	CASSLGLSQGLRQPQHF	TGTGCCAGCAGTTTGGGTTTGTCACAGGGCCTTAGGCAGCCCCAGCATTTT
TRBV12-3/TRBV12-4	.	TRBJ2-3	.	CASRLQGLWPPASTDTQYF	TGTGCCAGCAGACTTCAGGGTCTATGGCCGCCCGCTAGCACAGATACGCAGTATTTT
TRBV6-2/TRBV6-3	few	TRBJ2-7	.	CASSWWAEGSYEQYF	TGTGCCAGCAGTTGGTGGGCGGAGGGATCCTACGAGCAGTACTTC
TRBV24-1	few	TRBJ2-5	.	CATSDWSQETQYF	TGTGCCACCAGTGATTGGTCCCAAGAGACCCAGTACTTC
TRBV7-9	few	TRBJ1-4	.	CASSFKYRRPNEKLFF	TGTGCCAGCAGCTTCAAGTATAGACGGCCTAATGAAAAACTGTTTTTT
TRBV4-3	few	TRBJ2-7	TRBD1	CASGDRETSYEQYF	TGCGCCAGCGGGGACAGGGAAACCTCCTACGAGCAGTACTTC
TRBV4-1	.	TRBJ2-1	TRBD2	CASRSQAGGPNEQFF	TGCGCCAGCCGCTCCCAAGCGGGGGGGCCCAATGAGCAGTTCTTC
TRBV9	many	TRBJ2-1	TRBD2	CASSASGGYNEQFF	TGTGCCAGCAGCGCCAGCGGGGGTTACAATGAGCAGTTCTTC
TRBV6-5	.	TRBJ1-5	.	CASSYSGHGNQPQHF	TGTGCCAGCAGTTACTCGGGACACGGCAATCAGCCCCAGCATTTT
TRBV5-6	few	TRBJ2-7	.	CASSLAQGRVKYEQYF	TGTGCCAGCAGCTTGGCCCAGGGACGGGTTAAGTACGAGCAGTACTTC
TRBV28	few	TRBJ2-2	.	CASRRFGGLNTGELFF	TGTGCCAGCAGACGCTTCGGGGGCTTGAACACCGGGGAGCTGTTTTTT
TRBV5-1	many	TRBJ2-7	.	CASSLVTGRAYEQYF	TGCGCCAGCAGCTTGGTGACAGGCCGAGCCTACGAGCAGTACTTC
TRBV9	many	TRBJ2-3	.	CASSVGQSDTQYF	TGTGCCAGCAGCGTAGGACAGTCAGATACGCAGTATTTT
TRBV7-2	.	TRBJ1-5	TRBD1	CASSWIIQGDQPQHF	TGTGCCAGCAGCTGGATAATACAGGGGGATCAGCCCCAGCATTTT
TRBV5-1	many	TRBJ2-2	.	CASSVEVEMNTGELFF	TGCGCCAGCAGCGTGGAGGTGGAGATGAACACCGGGGAGCTGTTTTTT
TRBV7-8	.	TRBJ1-1	.	CASSPGRQPEAFF	TGTGCCAGCAGCCCCGGTCGACAACCTGAAGCTTTCTTT
TRBV5-1	.	TRBJ1-1	.	CASSFNGGRTEAFF	TGCGCCAGCAGCTTCAACGGGGGGAGGACTGAAGCTTTCTTT
TRBV10-3	many	TRBJ2-1	TRBD1	CAISESTRGPSYNEQFF	TGTGCCATCAGTGAGTCGACGAGGGGGCCCTCCTACAATGAGCAGTTCTTC
TRBV20-1	many	TRBJ2-1	.	CSARRGGDHNEQFF	TGCAGTGCTAGAAGGGGTGGGGACCACAATGAGCAGTTCTTC
TRBV20-1	.	TRBJ2-1	.	CSARDPSVKGSGEQFF	TGCAGTGCTAGAGATCCGTCCGTAAAGGGGTCGGGTGAGCAGTTCTTC
TRBV6-5	.	TRBJ2-6	.	CASSYYRQDRTGANVLTF	TGTGCCAGCAGTTACTACAGACAGGATCGGACTGGGGCCAACGTCCTGACTTTC
TRBV12-3/TRBV12-4	few	TRBJ2-5	.	CASSFGGKTQYF	TGTGCCAGCAGTTTCGGGGGAAAGACCCAGTACTTC
TRBV6-1	.	TRBJ2-1	.	CASMGAGGRVNEQFF	TGTGCCAGCATGGGGGCCGGGGGTAGGGTCAATGAGCAGTTCTTC
TRBV7-3	few	TRBJ2-1	TRBD1	CASSPTGGLGNEQFF	TGTGCCAGCAGCCCGACAGGGGGGCTAGGCAATGAGCAGTTCTTC
TRBV7-2	few	TRBJ1-1	.	CASSLDRVTEAFF	TGTGCCAGCAGCTTAGACAGGGTAACTGAAGCTTTCTTT
TRBV12-3/TRBV12-4	few	TRBJ2-3	TRBD2	CASSLRRGGVTDTQYF	TGTGCCAGCAGTTTGAGGCGGGGAGGGGTCACAGATACGCAGTATTTT
TRBV9	few	TRBJ2-2	TRBD2	CASSPQGLAGTGELFF	TGTGCCAGCAGCCCCCAGGGACTAGCGGGCACCGGGGAGCTGTTTTTT
TRBV4-3	.	TRBJ2-5	TRBD2	CASSQWWQGGDQETQYF	TGCGCCAGCAGCCAATGGTGGCAGGGAGGGGACCAAGAGACCCAGTACTTC
TRBV12-3/TRBV12-4	.	TRBJ2-7	.	CASSHEEPYEQYF	TGTGCCAGCAGCCACGAAGAACCCTACGAGCAGTACTTC
TRBV4-1	.	TRBJ1-2	.	CASSQEQPRLYGYTF	TGCGCCAGCAGCCAAGAACAGCCAAGACTCTATGGCTACACCTTC
TRBV10-3	few	TRBJ2-7	TRBD2	CAITLGLAGGAYEQYF	TGTGCCATCACCTTGGGACTAGCGGGGGGCGCGTACGAGCAGTACTTC
TRBV6-1	few	TRBJ1-1	.	CASSEPGARGEAFF	TGTGCCAGCAGTGAACCGGGGGCGCGGGGTGAAGCTTTCTTT
TRBV5-1	.	TRBJ2-1	TRBD2	CASSLGGLAGRNEQFF	TGCGCCAGCAGCTTGGGTGGACTAGCGGGCCGAAATGAGCAGTTCTTC
TRBV6-5	few	TRBJ1-2	.	CASSYDAGHTDYGYTF	TGTGCCAGCAGTTACGACGCGGGCCATACCGACTATGGCTACACCTTC
TRBV29-1	many	TRBJ1-1	.	CSVAGQWFDTEAFF	TGCAGCGTTGCAGGGCAGTGGTTCGACACTGAAGCTTTCTTT
TRBV19	.	TRBJ1-1	TRBD1	CASTPTGTVNTEAFF	TGTGCCAGTACCCCGACAGGGACCGTGAACACTGAAGCTTTCTTT
TRBV3-1	.	TRBJ1-6	.	CASSQKTGNNSPLHF	TGTGCCAGCAGCCAGAAAACAGGGAACAATTCACCCCTCCACTTT
TRBV29-1	many	TRBJ2-5	.	CSVSILGAGETQYF	TGCAGCGTTTCAATTTTGGGGGCCGGAGAGACCCAGTACTTC